This T cell receptor (beta chain) was documented in a study of cytomegalovirus exposure and HLA in healthy donors. Study observations and caveats: Diagnosis of cytomegalovirus status made by the classifier reportedly showed high specificity and sensitivity. TCR beta chain V- and J-gene trimming was linked, in a later analysis, to a missense variant in DCLRE1C. CMV serostatus was the sole immune exposure information available.

PCR amplification relied on 60 Vbeta primers (plus 13 Jbeta primers). Sequencing was performed with immunoSEQ multiplex PCR; in TCRdb, only in-frame clones are kept and a portion is missing. Here the sample table reports under 150,000 clones. Remarks on this clone: Antigen specificity is unknown.

The specimen was PBMCs. The sequence was collected from a woman aged 60-70 years in good health and CMV-seronegative.

In nucleotides, the CDR3 is TGTGCCAGCAGCCGGCGGGGGTCCGAGACCCAGTACTTC. It yields the protein CASSRRGSETQYF. V gene TRBV5-6 combines with J gene TRBJ2-5; TRBD2 agrees at 7 bases. Looked up from germline, CDR1 is SGHDT and CDR2 is YYEEEE. The CDR3 contains 13 residues. J was trimmed by 5 bases and V by 4 bases; bases with no gene match: 5.